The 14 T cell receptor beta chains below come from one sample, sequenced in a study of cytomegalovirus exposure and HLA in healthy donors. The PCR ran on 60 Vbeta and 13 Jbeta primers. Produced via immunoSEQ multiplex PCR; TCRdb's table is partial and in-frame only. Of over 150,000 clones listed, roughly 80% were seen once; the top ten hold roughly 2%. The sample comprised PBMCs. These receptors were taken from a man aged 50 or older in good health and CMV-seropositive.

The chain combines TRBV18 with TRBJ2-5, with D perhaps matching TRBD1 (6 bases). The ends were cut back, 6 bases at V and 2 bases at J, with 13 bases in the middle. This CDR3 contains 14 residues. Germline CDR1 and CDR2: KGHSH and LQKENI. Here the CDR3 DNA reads TGTGCCAGCTCCTGGACAGATAAACAAGAGACCCAGTACTTC. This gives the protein CASSWTDKQETQYF.

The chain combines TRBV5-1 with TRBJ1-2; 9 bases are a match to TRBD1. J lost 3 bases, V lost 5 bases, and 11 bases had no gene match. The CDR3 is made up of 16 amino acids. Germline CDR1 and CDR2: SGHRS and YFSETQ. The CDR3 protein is CASRHPLDRGDYGYTF. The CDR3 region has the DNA TGCGCCAGCAGACACCCGTTGGACAGGGGTGACTATGGCTACACCTTC.

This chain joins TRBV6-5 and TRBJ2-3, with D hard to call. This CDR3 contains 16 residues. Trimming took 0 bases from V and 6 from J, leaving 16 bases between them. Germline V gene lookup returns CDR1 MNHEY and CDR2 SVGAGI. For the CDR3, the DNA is TGTGCCAGCAGTTACTCAGGCGGAATCACTGGGGATACGCAGTATTTT. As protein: CASSYSGGITGDTQYF.

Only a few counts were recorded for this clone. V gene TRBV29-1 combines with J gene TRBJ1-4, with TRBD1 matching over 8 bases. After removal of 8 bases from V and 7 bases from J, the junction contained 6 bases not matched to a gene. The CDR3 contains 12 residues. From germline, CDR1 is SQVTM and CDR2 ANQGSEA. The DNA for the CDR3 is TGCAGCTTCAGGGGGCTGTCTGAAAAACTGTTTTTT. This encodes CSFRGLSEKLFF.

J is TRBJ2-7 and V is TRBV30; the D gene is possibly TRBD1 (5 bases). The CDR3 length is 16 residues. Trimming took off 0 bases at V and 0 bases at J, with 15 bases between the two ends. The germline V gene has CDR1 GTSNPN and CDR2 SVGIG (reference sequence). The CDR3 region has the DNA TGTGCCTGGAGTGTGGGCGACAGCTTCCTCTCCTACGAGCAGTACTTC. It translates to CAWSVGDSFLSYEQYF.

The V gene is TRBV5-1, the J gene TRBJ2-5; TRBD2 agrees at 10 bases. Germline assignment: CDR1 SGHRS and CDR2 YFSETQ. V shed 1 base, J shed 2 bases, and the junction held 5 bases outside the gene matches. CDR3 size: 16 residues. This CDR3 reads CASSLQVAGGQETQYF. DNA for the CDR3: TGCGCCAGCAGCTTGCAGGTAGCGGGGGGTCAAGAGACCCAGTACTTC.

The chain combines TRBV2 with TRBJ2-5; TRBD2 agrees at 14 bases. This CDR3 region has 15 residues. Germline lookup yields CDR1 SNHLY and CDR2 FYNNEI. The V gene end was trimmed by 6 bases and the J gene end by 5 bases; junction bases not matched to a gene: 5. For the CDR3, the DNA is TGTGCCAGCAGCTCTGGGACTAGCGGGGGCGAGACCCAGTACTTC. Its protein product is CASSSGTSGGETQYF.

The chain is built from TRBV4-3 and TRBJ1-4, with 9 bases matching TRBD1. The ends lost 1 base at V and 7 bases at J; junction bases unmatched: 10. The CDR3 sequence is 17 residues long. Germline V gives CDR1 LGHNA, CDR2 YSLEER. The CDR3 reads CASSQAGTGGAGEKLFF. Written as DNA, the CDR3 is TGCGCCAGCAGCCAAGCTGGTACAGGGGGCGCAGGTGAAAAACTGTTTTTT.

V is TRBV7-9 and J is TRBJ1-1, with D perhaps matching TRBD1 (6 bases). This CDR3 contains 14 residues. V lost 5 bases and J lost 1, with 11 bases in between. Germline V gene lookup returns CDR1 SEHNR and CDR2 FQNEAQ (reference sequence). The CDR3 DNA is TGTGCCAGCAGCCCAAGGGGGGGGAACACTGAAGCTTTCTTT. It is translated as CASSPRGGNTEAFF.

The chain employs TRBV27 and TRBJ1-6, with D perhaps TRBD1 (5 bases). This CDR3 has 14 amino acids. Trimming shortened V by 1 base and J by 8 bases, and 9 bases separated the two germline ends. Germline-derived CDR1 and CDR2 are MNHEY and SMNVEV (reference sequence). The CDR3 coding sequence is TGTGCCAGCAGTTTATGGGACTCTCATTCACCCCTCCACTTT. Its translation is CASSLWDSHSPLHF.

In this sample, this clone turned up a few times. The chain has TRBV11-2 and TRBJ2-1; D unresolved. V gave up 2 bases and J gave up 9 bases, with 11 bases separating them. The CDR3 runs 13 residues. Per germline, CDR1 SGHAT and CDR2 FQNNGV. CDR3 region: CASSLSRYAEQFF. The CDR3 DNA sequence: TGTGCCAGCAGCTTATCTCGGTACGCTGAGCAGTTCTTC.

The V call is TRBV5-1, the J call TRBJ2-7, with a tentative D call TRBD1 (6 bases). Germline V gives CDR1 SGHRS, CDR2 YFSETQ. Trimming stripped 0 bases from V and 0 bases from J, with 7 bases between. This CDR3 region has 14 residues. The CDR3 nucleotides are TGCGCCAGCAGCTTGGTAGGGGGCTCCTACGAGCAGTACTTC. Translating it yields CASSLVGGSYEQYF.

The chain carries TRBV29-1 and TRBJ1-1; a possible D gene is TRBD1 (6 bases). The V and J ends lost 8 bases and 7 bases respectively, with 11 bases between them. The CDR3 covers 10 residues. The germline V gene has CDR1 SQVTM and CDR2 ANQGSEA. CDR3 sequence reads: CSIRQVEAFF. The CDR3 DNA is TGCAGCATACGACAGGTTGAAGCTTTCTTT.

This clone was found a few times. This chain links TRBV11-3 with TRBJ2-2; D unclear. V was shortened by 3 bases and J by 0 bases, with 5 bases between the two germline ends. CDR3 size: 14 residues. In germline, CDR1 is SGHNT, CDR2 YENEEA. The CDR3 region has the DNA TGTGCCAGCAGCTTGGGCTCGAACACCGGGGAGCTGTTTTTT. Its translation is CASSLGSNTGELFF.